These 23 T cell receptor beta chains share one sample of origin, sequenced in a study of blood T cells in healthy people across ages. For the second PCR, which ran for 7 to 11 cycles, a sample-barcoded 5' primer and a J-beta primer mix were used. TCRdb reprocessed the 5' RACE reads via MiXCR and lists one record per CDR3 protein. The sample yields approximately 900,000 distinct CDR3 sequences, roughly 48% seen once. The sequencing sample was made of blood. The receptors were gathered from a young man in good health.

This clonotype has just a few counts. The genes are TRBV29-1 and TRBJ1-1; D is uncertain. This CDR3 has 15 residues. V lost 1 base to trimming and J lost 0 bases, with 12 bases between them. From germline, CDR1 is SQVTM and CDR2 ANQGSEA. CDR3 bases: TGCAGCGTTGAAGTAGGTGGCGCCGTGAACACTGAAGCTTTCTTT. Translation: CSVEVGGAVNTEAFF.

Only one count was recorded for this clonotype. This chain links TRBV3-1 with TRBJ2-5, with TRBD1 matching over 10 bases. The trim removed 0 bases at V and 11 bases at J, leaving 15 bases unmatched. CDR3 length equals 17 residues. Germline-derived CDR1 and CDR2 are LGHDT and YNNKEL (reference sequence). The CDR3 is CASSQERPGQGFNEQYF. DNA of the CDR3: TGTGCCAGCAGCCAAGAAAGACCGGGACAGGGGTTCAATGAGCAGTACTTC.

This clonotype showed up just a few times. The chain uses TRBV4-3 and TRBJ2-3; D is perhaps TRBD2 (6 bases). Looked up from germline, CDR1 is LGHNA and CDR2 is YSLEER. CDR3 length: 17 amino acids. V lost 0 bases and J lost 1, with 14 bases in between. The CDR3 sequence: CASSQDWFQRGTDTQYF. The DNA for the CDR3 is TGCGCCAGCAGCCAAGATTGGTTCCAGCGGGGCACAGATACGCAGTATTTT.

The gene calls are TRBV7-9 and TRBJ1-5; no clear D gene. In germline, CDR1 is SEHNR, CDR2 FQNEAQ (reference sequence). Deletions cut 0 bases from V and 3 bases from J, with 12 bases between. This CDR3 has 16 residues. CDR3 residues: CASSLAPRHDNQPQHF. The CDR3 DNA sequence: TGTGCCAGCAGCTTAGCGCCGCGGCACGACAATCAGCCCCAGCATTTT.

In DNA, the CDR3 is TGTGCCAGTAGCCCTAGCGACCCAGAGACCCAGTACTTC. This gives the protein CASSPSDPETQYF. The V gene is TRBV19, the J gene TRBJ2-5; TRBD2 might be the D (6 bases). CDR1 is LNHDA, CDR2 SQIVND, per germline (reference sequence). With 6 bases removed from V and 4 bases from J, the gap between germline ends came to 12 bases. The CDR3 is 13 residues long.

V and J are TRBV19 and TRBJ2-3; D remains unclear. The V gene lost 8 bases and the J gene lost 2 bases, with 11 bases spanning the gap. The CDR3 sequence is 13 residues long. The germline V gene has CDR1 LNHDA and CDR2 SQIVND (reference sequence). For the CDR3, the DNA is TGTGCCAGTTTAGAGGCCCTCACAGATACGCAGTATTTT. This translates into CASLEALTDTQYF.

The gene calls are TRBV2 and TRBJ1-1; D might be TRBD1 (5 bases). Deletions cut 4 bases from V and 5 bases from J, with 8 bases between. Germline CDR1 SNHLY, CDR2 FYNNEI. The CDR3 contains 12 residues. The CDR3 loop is CASSAEGTEAFF. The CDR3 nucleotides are TGTGCCAGCAGTGCTGAGGGGACTGAAGCTTTCTTT.

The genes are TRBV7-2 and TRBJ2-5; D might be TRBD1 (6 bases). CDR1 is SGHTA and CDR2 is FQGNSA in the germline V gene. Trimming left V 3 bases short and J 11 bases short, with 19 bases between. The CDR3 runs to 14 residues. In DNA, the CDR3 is TGTGCCAGCAGCTTGACAGGTTTGGGGCGTGAGCAGTACTTC. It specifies CASSLTGLGREQYF.

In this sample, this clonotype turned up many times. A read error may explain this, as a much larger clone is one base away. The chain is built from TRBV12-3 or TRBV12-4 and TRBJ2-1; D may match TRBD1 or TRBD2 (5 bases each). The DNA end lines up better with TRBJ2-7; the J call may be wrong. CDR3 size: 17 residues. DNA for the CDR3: TGTGCCAGCAGCCCTAGTTTCGGGGCTAGCTCCTACAATGAGCAGTACTTC. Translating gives CASSPSFGASSYNEQYF.

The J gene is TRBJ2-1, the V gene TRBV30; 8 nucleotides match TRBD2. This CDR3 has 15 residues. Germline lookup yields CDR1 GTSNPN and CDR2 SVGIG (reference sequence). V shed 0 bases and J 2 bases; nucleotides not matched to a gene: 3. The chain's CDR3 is CAWSVRGGPYNEQFF. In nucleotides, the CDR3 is TGTGCCTGGAGTGTCCGCGGGGGGCCCTACAATGAGCAGTTCTTC.

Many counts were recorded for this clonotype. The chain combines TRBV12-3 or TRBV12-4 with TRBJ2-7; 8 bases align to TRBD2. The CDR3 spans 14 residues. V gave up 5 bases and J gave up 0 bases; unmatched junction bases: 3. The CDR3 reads CASSLGGDSYEQYF. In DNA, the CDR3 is TGTGCCAGCAGTCTCGGGGGGGACTCCTACGAGCAGTACTTC.

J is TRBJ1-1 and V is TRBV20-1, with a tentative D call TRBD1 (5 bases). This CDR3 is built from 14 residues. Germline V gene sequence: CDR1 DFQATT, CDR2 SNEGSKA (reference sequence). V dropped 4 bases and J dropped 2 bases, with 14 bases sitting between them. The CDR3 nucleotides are TGCAGTGCTAAAGCGGCAGGGCGAAACACTGAAGCTTTCTTT. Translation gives CSAKAAGRNTEAFF.

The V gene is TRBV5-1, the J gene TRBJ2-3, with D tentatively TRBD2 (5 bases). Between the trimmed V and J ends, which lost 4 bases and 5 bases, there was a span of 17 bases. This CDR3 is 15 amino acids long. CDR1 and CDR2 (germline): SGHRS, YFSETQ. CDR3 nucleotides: TGCGCCAGCAGCCACCAGTCGGGGTTACTAGATACGCAGTATTTT. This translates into CASSHQSGLLDTQYF. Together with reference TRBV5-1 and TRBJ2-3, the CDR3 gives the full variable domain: KAGVTQTPRYLIKTRGQQVTLSCSPISGHRSVSWYQQTPGQGLQFLFEYFSETQRNKGNFPGRFSGRQFSNSRSEMNVSTLELGDSALYLCASSHQSGLLDTQYFGPGTRLTVL.

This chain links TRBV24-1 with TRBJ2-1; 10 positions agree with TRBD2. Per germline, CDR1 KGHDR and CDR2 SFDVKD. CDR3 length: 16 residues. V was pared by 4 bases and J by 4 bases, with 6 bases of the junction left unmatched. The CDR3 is CATSDFTSGDYNEQFF. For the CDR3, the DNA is TGTGCCACCAGTGACTTCACTAGCGGGGATTACAATGAGCAGTTCTTC.

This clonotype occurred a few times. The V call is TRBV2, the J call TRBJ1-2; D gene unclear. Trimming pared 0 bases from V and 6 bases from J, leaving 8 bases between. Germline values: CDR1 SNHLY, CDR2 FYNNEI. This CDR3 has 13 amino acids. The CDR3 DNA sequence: TGTGCCAGCAGTGAAGCACTCTCGGATGGCTACACCTTC. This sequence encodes CASSEALSDGYTF. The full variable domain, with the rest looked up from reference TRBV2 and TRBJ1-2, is EPEVTQTPSHQVTQMGQEVILRCVPISNHLYFYWYRQILGQKVEFLVSFYNNEISEKSEIFDDQFSVERPDGSNFTLKIRSTKLEDSAMYFCASSEALSDGYTFGSGTRLTVV.

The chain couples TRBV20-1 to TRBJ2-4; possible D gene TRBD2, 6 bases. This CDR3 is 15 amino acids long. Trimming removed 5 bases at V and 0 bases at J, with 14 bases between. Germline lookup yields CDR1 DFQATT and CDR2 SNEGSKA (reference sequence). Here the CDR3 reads CSAFPGEVAKNIQYF. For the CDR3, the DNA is TGCAGTGCTTTTCCGGGGGAGGTAGCCAAAAACATTCAGTACTTC.

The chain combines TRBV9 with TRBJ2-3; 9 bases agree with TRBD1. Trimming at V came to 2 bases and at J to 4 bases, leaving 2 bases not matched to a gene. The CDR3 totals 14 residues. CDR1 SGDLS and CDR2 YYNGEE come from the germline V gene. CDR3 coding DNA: TGTGCCAGCAGCGTGGGACAGGGCGCAGATACGCAGTATTTT. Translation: CASSVGQGADTQYF.

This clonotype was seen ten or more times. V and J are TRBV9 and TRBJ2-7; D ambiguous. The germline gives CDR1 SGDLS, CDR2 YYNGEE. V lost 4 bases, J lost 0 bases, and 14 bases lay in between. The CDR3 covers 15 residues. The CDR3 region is CASSPWQASSYEQYF. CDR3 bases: TGTGCCAGCAGCCCCTGGCAGGCCAGCTCCTACGAGCAGTACTTC. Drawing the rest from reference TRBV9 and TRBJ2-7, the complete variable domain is DSGVTQTPKHLITATGQRVTLRCSPRSGDLSVYWYQQSLDQGLQFLIQYYNGEERAKGNILERFSAQQFPDLHSELNLSSLELGDSALYFCASSPWQASSYEQYFGPGTRLTVT.

DNA of the CDR3: TGTGCCAGCAGCCCACAGGGGGCAAGGGCCTACGAGCAGTACTTC. It is translated as CASSPQGARAYEQYF. The V and J genes are TRBV7-9 and TRBJ2-7; 9 positions match TRBD1. The junction had 7 bases not matched to a gene; V was cut back by 5 bases and J by 2 bases. This CDR3 has 15 amino acids. Germline CDR1 reads SEHNR; CDR2 reads FQNEAQ (reference sequence).

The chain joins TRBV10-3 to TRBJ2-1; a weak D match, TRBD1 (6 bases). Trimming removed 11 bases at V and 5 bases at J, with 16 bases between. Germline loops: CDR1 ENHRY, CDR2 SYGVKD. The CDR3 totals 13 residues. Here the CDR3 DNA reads TGTGCCGTAACCCCGACAGGTAACAATGAGCAGTTCTTC. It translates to CAVTPTGNNEQFF.

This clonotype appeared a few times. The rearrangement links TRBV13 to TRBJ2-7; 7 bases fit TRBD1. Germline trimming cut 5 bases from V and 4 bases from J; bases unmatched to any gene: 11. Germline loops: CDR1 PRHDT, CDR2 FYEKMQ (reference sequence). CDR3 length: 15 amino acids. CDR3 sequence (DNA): TGTGCCAGCAGCACGACAGGGATTGGAGGTTACGAGCAGTACTTC. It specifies CASSTTGIGGYEQYF.

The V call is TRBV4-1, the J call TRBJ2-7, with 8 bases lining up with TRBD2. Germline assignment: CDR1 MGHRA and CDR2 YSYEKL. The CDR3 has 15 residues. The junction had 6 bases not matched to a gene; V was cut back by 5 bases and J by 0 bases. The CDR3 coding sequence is TGCGCCAGCAGCTTAGCAGCGGGGGACTCCTACGAGCAGTACTTC. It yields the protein CASSLAAGDSYEQYF.

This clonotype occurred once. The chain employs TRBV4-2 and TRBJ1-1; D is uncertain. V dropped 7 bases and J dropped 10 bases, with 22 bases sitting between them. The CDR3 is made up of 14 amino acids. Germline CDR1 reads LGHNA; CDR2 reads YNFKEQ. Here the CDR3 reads CASNPDLYPSAAFF. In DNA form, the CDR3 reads TGTGCCAGCAACCCGGACCTTTACCCCTCCGCAGCTTTCTTT.